Listed below are T cell receptor beta chains from one sample, sequenced in a study of PD-L1 blockade in urothelial cancer. Profiled with immunoSEQ multiplex PCR; TCRdb holds only in-frame clones, not every one. The repertoire has some 30,000 clones, approximately 86% of them found once; the top ten carry less than 2%. The input for sequencing was PBMCs, taken around atezolizumab (anti-PD-L1) treatment. The source of these receptors is a man aged 45 to 65 with urothelial cancer. The CDR3 runs from the conserved cysteine through the conserved F or W. The D gene is left open where the match is weak. Clone size is shown for a subset of rows, as once, few, many or a class of expanded clone.

V gene	J gene	clone size	D gene	CDR3 DNA	CDR3 protein
TRBV7-9	TRBJ2-5	-	-	TGTGCCAGCAGCTTAGACGTGGCCCAAGAGACCCAGTACTTC	CASSLDVAQETQYF
TRBV7-9	TRBJ2-1	-	TRBD1	TGTGCCAGCAGCCCCGGACAGGGCGTCAATGAGCAGTTCTTC	CASSPGQGVNEQFF
TRBV28	TRBJ1-1	few	-	TGTGCCAGCAGTTTATTCAGGACTGAAGCTTTCTTT	CASSLFRTEAFF
TRBV30	TRBJ1-5	-	-	TGTGCCTGGAGCGGGGGGGTAAATCAGCCCCAGCATTTT	CAWSGGVNQPQHF
TRBV14	TRBJ2-2	-	-	TGTGCCAGCAGCCAAGTCCCGCGCCGGGGTATTCCGAACACCGGGGAGCTGTTTTTT	CASSQVPRRGIPNTGELFF
TRBV5-1	TRBJ2-7	-	-	TGCGCCAGCAGCTTGGCAGGGTATGATTCGGGCGAGCAGTACTTC	CASSLAGYDSGEQYF
TRBV30	TRBJ1-6	-	TRBD1	TGTGCCTGGAGTAACAGGGGTTCTGTAAATTCACCCCTCCACTTT	CAWSNRGSVNSPLHF
TRBV5-4	TRBJ2-7	once	TRBD1	TGTGCCAGCAGCTTGGACCGGGACAGGGATTTTTACGAGCAGTACTTC	CASSLDRDRDFYEQYF
TRBV7-8	TRBJ1-2	-	-	TGTGCCAGCAGCTTTGGGGGCTGGTATGGCTACACCTTC	CASSFGGWYGYTF
TRBV5-6	TRBJ1-2	-	-	TGTGCCAGCAGCTTGGGGCCATTCTATGGCTACACCTTC	CASSLGPFYGYTF
TRBV27	TRBJ1-1	few	TRBD1	TGTGCCAGCAGGGACAGGGCCAGGACTGAAGCTTTCTTT	CASRDRARTEAFF
TRBV4-1	TRBJ1-4	-	-	TGCGCCAGCAGCAAAGGGGAGGCAACTAATGAAAAACTGTTTTTT	CASSKGEATNEKLFF
TRBV7-2	TRBJ1-6	-	TRBD1	TGTGCCAGCAGAGAACAGGGGTCCTATAATTCACCCCTCCACTTT	CASREQGSYNSPLHF
TRBV5-1	TRBJ2-5	-	-	TGCGCCAGCAGCTTCTCGGTTTTGGAGACCCAGTACTTC	CASSFSVLETQYF
TRBV5-1	TRBJ1-6	few	TRBD1	TGCGCCAGCAGCTTGGAGGGACAGGTCAATTCACCCCTCCACTTT	CASSLEGQVNSPLHF
TRBV9	TRBJ1-2	-	TRBD1	TGTGCCAGCAGCGTAGAAGCAGGGGGGAACTATGGCTACACCTTC	CASSVEAGGNYGYTF
TRBV5-1	TRBJ2-5	-	-	TGCGCCAGCAGCTTGGCGAGAGGGGAGACCCAGTACTTC	CASSLARGETQYF
TRBV10-3	TRBJ2-5	-	TRBD2	TGTGCCATCAGTGGGACTAGCGGATTACAAGAGACCCAGTACTTC	CAISGTSGLQETQYF
TRBV7-2	TRBJ1-4	-	TRBD1	TGTGCCAGCAGCCACCCCTCAGGGGGAGGTGAAAAACTGTTTTTT	CASSHPSGGGEKLFF
TRBV5-4	TRBJ1-1	few	-	TGTGCCAGCAGCTTGAATGGCGGCTCCGAAGCTTTCTTT	CASSLNGGSEAFF
TRBV15	TRBJ2-6	-	-	TGTGCCACCAGCAGCCCCCATGGCCCGGGGGGGGCCAACGTCCTGACTTTC	CATSSPHGPGGANVLTF
TRBV19	TRBJ1-5	-	TRBD1	TGTGCCAGTAGATTCCGACAGGGAGGACAGCCCCAGCATTTT	CASRFRQGGQPQHF
TRBV7-7	TRBJ2-5	-	TRBD1	TGTGCTAGCAGCCCCGGACAGGGAGCTTTAGAGACCCAGTACTTC	CASSPGQGALETQYF
TRBV7-8	TRBJ2-1	-	-	TGTGCCAGCAGCTTCTTGGCGGGAAGCTCCTACAATGAGCAGTTCTTC	CASSFLAGSSYNEQFF
TRBV5-6	TRBJ2-7	-	-	TGTGCCAGCAGCTTGCCCGGGTACGAGCAGTACTTC	CASSLPGYEQYF
TRBV5-1	TRBJ2-5	-	TRBD2	TGCGCCAGCACCCGGACTAGCGGGAAATTACAAGAGACCCAGTACTTC	CASTRTSGKLQETQYF
TRBV9	TRBJ2-2	-	TRBD2	TGTGCCAGCAGCGTAGCTCAAACGGGAGGGAGCGGGGAGCTGTTTTTT	CASSVAQTGGSGELFF
TRBV30	TRBJ2-3	few	TRBD2	TGTGCCTGGAGGGGGGGGAGAGAGGCAGATACGCAGTATTTT	CAWRGGREADTQYF
TRBV7-8	TRBJ1-5	-	-	TGTGCCAGCAGCCCTCTAGCTAGCAATCAGCCCCAGCATTTT	CASSPLASNQPQHF
TRBV27	TRBJ2-2	-	TRBD2	TGTGCCAGCAGTTTAATAGCGGGATTGAACACCGGGGAGCTGTTTTTT	CASSLIAGLNTGELFF
TRBV30	TRBJ1-5	-	TRBD1	TGTGCCTTACAGGGGGCGCCGGGGCAGCCCCAGCATTTT	CALQGAPGQPQHF
TRBV10-2	TRBJ2-1	-	TRBD2	TGCGCCAGCAGTGAGCCATCTAGCGGGAGTATCTATGAGCAGTTCTTC	CASSEPSSGSIYEQFF
TRBV10-1	TRBJ1-6	-	TRBD1	TGCGCCAGCAGTACTGGGACAGGGAGGAATTCACCCCTCCACTTT	CASSTGTGRNSPLHF
TRBV29-1	TRBJ1-5	-	-	TGCAGCATCCAGGGGACCGACAATCAGCCCCAGCATTTT	CSIQGTDNQPQHF
TRBV5-6	TRBJ1-5	-	TRBD1	TGTGCCAGCAGCTTCCACAACAGGGGATTTAAGAATCAGCCCCAGCATTTT	CASSFHNRGFKNQPQHF
TRBV28	TRBJ2-5	-	-	TGTGCCAGCAGCTTAGAGACCCAGTACTTC	CASSLETQYF
TRBV19	TRBJ1-4	once	-	TGTGCCAGTAGTCAGAGGGAAAAACTGTTTTTT	CASSQREKLFF
TRBV19	TRBJ2-2	-	-	TGTGCCAGTAGTATAGTATCCCGGAACACCGGGGAGCTGTTTTTT	CASSIVSRNTGELFF
TRBV10-3	TRBJ1-1	-	TRBD1	TGTGCCATCAGTGACCCGGACAGGGAGAACACTGAAGCTTTCTTT	CAISDPDRENTEAFF
TRBV21-1	TRBJ1-1	-	-	TGTGCCAGCGGAAGAGGGAACACTGAAGCTTTCTTT	CASGRGNTEAFF
TRBV10-3	TRBJ1-1	once	-	TGTGCCATCAGTGAGCAGGAGAACACTGAAGCTTTCTTT	CAISEQENTEAFF
TRBV6-6	TRBJ1-1	-	TRBD1	TGTGCCAGCACCGGCCGGGACAGGGGTGACACTGAAGCTTTCTTT	CASTGRDRGDTEAFF
TRBV19	TRBJ1-1	-	-	TGTGCCAGTAGTGATGGGACTGAGACTGAAGCTTTCTTT	CASSDGTETEAFF
TRBV7-9	TRBJ1-2	once	TRBD1	TGTGCCAGCAGCCTGGGACAGGGGAAAGGCTACACCTTC	CASSLGQGKGYTF
TRBV6-1	TRBJ2-7	-	TRBD2	TGTGCCAGCAGACTAGCGGACTACGAGCAGTACTTC	CASRLADYEQYF
TRBV27	TRBJ2-4	-	-	TGTGCCAGCAGTTTACGGCTTACGGGGACTGTAGCCAAAAACATTCAGTACTTC	CASSLRLTGTVAKNIQYF
TRBV2	TRBJ1-2	-	TRBD1	TGTGCCAGCAGCGTAGGGACAGGGGTAGGACGGAGCTATGGCTACACCTTC	CASSVGTGVGRSYGYTF
TRBV27	TRBJ2-7	-	-	TGTGCCAGCAGTTTCACGGGGAACCCCTACGAGCAGTACTTC	CASSFTGNPYEQYF
TRBV7-9	TRBJ2-7	-	TRBD1	TGTGCCAGCAGTGACAGGGCTACCTACGAGCAGTACTTC	CASSDRATYEQYF
TRBV21-1	TRBJ1-3	-	-	TGTGCCAGCAGCAAAGGTCGCAGGGGGCAGACTGGAAACACCATATATTTT	CASSKGRRGQTGNTIYF
TRBV4-1	TRBJ1-2	-	TRBD1	TGCGCCAGCAGCCAACCTCCGGACAGGGGGCACTATGGCTACACCTTC	CASSQPPDRGHYGYTF